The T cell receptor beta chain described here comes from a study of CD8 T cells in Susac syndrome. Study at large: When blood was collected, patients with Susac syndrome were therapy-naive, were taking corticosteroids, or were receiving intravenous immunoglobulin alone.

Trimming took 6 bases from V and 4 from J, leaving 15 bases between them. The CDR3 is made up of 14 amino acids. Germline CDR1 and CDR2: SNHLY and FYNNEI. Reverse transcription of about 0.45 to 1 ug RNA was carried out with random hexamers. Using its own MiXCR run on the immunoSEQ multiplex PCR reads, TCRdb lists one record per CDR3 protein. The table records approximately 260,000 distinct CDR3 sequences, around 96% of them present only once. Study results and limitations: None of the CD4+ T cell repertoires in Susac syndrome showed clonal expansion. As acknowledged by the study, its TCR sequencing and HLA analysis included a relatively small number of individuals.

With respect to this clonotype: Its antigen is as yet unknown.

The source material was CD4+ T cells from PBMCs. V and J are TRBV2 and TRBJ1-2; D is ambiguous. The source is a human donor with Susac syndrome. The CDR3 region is CASRKEEALYGYTF. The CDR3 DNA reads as TGTGCCAGCAGGAAGGAGGAGGCACTCTATGGCTACACCTTC. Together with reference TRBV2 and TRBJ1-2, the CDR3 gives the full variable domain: EPEVTQTPSHQVTQMGQEVILRCVPISNHLYFYWYRQILGQKVEFLVSFYNNEISEKSEIFDDQFSVERPDGSNFTLKIRSTKLEDSAMYFCASRKEEALYGYTFGSGTRLTVV.